These 22 T cell receptor beta chains were sequenced from one sample in a study of T-cell reconstitution after alpha-beta-depleted transplantation in children. Construction of the TCRbeta library involved unique molecular identifiers. In TCRdb, the PCR reads were re-called with MiXCR into one record per CDR3 protein. This sample has about 980,000 distinct CDR3 sequences, with about 29% found just once. The sequenced sample was PBMCs, mostly from graft donor cells, obtained 360 days after TCRalphabeta/CD19-depleted stem cell transplant. Receptors originate from a boy younger than two who had a stem cell transplant for SCID, so the T cells may come from the graft donor.

This clonotype was seen many times. CDR3: CASSLVGTHGHYEQYF. Written as DNA, the CDR3 is TGTGCCAGCAGTTTGGTCGGGACGCATGGTCACTACGAGCAGTACTTC. The gene calls are TRBV12-3 or TRBV12-4 and TRBJ2-7; TRBD1 or TRBD2 may be the D gene (5 bases each). This CDR3 is built from 16 residues. Trimming removed 3 bases at V and 3 bases at J, with 18 bases between.

This clonotype was found a few times. The chain joins TRBV6-5 to TRBJ1-4; D remains unclear. The CDR3 sequence is 15 residues long. Germline values: CDR1 MNHEY, CDR2 SVGAGI. Trimming took off 2 bases at V and 7 bases at J, with 14 bases between the two ends. The CDR3 DNA reads as TGTGCCAGCAGTTACACTAGAGGGATGGGTGAAAAACTGTTTTTT. It encodes CASSYTRGMGEKLFF.

This clonotype turned up a few times. This chain connects TRBV10-3 to TRBJ2-1; 7 bases align to TRBD2. This CDR3 spans 14 amino acids. The V and J ends lost 5 bases and 4 bases, in that order; junction bases with no gene match: 5. From germline, CDR1 is ENHRY and CDR2 SYGVKD. In DNA form, the CDR3 reads TGTGCCATCAGTAGCGGGGTGGCATACAATGAGCAGTTCTTC. It yields the protein CAISSGVAYNEQFF.

The V call is TRBV12-3 or TRBV12-4, the J call TRBJ1-1, with 8 bases aligning to TRBD1. V gave up 3 bases and J gave up 7 bases; unmatched junction bases: 7. The CDR3 consists of 14 residues. CDR3 sequence reads: CASSFDPGQVEAFF. CDR3 nucleotide sequence: TGTGCCAGCAGTTTTGACCCGGGACAGGTTGAAGCTTTCTTT.

The CDR3 sequence: CASSPQPPLAKNIQYF. CDR3 sequence (DNA): TGTGCCAGCTCACCACAGCCACCTCTGGCCAAAAACATTCAGTACTTC. The J gene is TRBJ2-4, the V gene TRBV18; unclear D gene. The length of the CDR3 is 16 residues. Germline assignment: CDR1 KGHSH and CDR2 LQKENI. The V gene lost 1 base and the J gene lost 1 base, with 11 bases spanning the gap.

This clonotype came up many times. The genes are TRBV9 and TRBJ2-2; TRBD1 might be the D (6 bases). The CDR3 has 14 amino acids. Germline loops: CDR1 SGDLS, CDR2 YYNGEE. V lost 5 bases and J lost 1, with 9 bases in between. The CDR3 region has the DNA TGTGCCAGCAGTGTACAGGGGAACACCGGGGAGCTGTTTTTT. Protein sequence: CASSVQGNTGELFF. Full variable domain (missing parts from reference TRBV9 and TRBJ2-2): DSGVTQTPKHLITATGQRVTLRCSPRSGDLSVYWYQQSLDQGLQFLIQYYNGEERAKGNILERFSAQQFPDLHSELNLSSLELGDSALYFCASSVQGNTGELFFGEGSRLTVL.

The chain recombines TRBV12-3 or TRBV12-4 with TRBJ1-3; 8 bases map to TRBD1. V lost 5 bases to trimming and J lost 2 bases; unmatched junction nucleotides: 2. This CDR3 spans 14 amino acids. CDR3 in amino acids: CASSGQGPGNTIYF. In DNA, the CDR3 is TGTGCCAGCAGTGGACAGGGACCTGGAAACACCATATATTTT.

The chain is built from TRBV20-1 and TRBJ1-2; 8 bases map to TRBD1. The germline CDR1 and CDR2 sequences are DFQATT and SNEGSKA (reference sequence). The J segment lost 8 bases and the V segment lost 0 bases, leaving 17 bases of the junction unmatched. The length of the CDR3 is 17 residues. This CDR3 reads CSARDGATGDGQKGYTF. The CDR3 DNA is TGCAGTGCTAGAGATGGGGCGACAGGGGACGGTCAGAAAGGCTACACCTTC.

This clonotype was recorded once. V and J are TRBV7-2 and TRBJ1-5, with D hard to call. CDR3 length: 8 amino acids. V lost 11 bases to trimming and J lost 7 bases, with 3 bases between them. Germline V CDR1 and CDR2: SGHTA, FQGNSA. The CDR3 nucleotides are TGTGCCGGACAGCCCCAGCATTTT. This translates into CAGQPQHF.

V and J are TRBV24-1 and TRBJ2-4; 7 bases fit TRBD1. Germline values: CDR1 KGHDR, CDR2 SFDVKD. The CDR3 has 15 residues. V shed 6 bases and J 0 bases; nucleotides not matched to a gene: 4. CDR3 residues: CATSWGQLAKNIQYF. The CDR3 nucleotides are TGTGCCACCAGTTGGGGACAGCTAGCCAAAAACATTCAGTACTTC.

This clonotype was seen a few times. The chain links TRBV5-1 to TRBJ1-5; 7 bases match TRBD1. The CDR3 is made up of 14 amino acids. V lost 4 bases, J lost 2 bases, and 3 bases stayed unmatched. Germline loops: CDR1 SGHRS, CDR2 YFSETQ. The CDR3 spells CASSAGTGNQPQHF. Written as DNA, the CDR3 is TGCGCCAGCAGCGCCGGGACAGGCAATCAGCCCCAGCATTTT.

The genes are TRBV29-1 and TRBJ2-3; weak D call: TRBD2 (6 bases). CDR3 length equals 14 residues. V gave up 7 bases and J gave up 2 bases, with 16 bases separating them. The germline CDR1 and CDR2 sequences are SQVTM and ANQGSEA. As DNA, the CDR3 is TGCAGCGCTCGAGGACTAACCCACACAGATACGCAGTATTTT. The encoded protein is CSARGLTHTDTQYF.

This clonotype turned up a few times. The gene calls are TRBV11-2 and TRBJ2-3; the D call may be TRBD1 or TRBD2 (6 bases each). This CDR3 comprises 17 residues. V lost 0 bases and J lost 3, with 16 bases in between. In germline, CDR1 is SGHAT, CDR2 FQNNGV. DNA for the CDR3: TGTGCCAGCAGCTTAGATGGCTCGGGGGCTATAACAGATACGCAGTATTTT. Translating it yields CASSLDGSGAITDTQYF.

The chain employs TRBV30 and TRBJ2-1; D perhaps matches TRBD1 (6 bases). Germline loops: CDR1 GTSNPN, CDR2 SVGIG (reference sequence). V was shortened by 5 bases and J by 5 bases, with 16 bases between the two germline ends. This CDR3 comprises 14 residues. The CDR3 sequence is CAWAGQGHNNEQFF. CDR3 DNA: TGTGCCTGGGCGGGCCAGGGACACAACAATGAGCAGTTCTTC.

The chain combines TRBV3-1 with TRBJ2-3; a weak D match, TRBD2 (5 bases). The CDR3 is 18 residues long. V was shortened by 5 bases and J by 4 bases, with 25 bases between the two germline ends. Germline V gene data show CDR1 as LGHDT and CDR2 as YNNKEL (reference sequence). The CDR3 coding sequence is TGTGCCAGCAGCTATACGGACGGACTCCGGGCATCTGCAGATACGCAGTATTTT. Its protein product is CASSYTDGLRASADTQYF.

This clonotype was seen at least ten times. This chain joins TRBV20-1 and TRBJ2-1; the D gene is possibly TRBD1 (6 bases). The V and J ends lost 5 bases and 6 bases respectively, with 17 bases between them. The CDR3 consists of 14 residues. Germline lookup yields CDR1 DFQATT and CDR2 SNEGSKA (reference sequence). This CDR3 reads CSASPGGPANEQFF. Here the CDR3 DNA reads TGCAGTGCTTCCCCTGGGGGCCCGGCCAATGAGCAGTTCTTC.

A few counts support this clonotype. This chain connects TRBV10-3 to TRBJ1-1; TRBD1 aligns across 8 bases. J gave up 11 bases and V 10 bases, and 12 bases lay outside the gene matches. The germline V gene has CDR1 ENHRY and CDR2 SYGVKD. The CDR3 has 12 amino acids. The CDR3 here is CASTQGVGYAFF. Here the CDR3 DNA reads TGTGCCAGCACACAGGGGGTCGGCTACGCTTTCTTT.

The chain carries TRBV4-1 and TRBJ2-2, with 11 bases identical to TRBD1. This CDR3 has 16 residues. The germline gives CDR1 MGHRA, CDR2 YSYEKL. V gave up 4 bases and J gave up 4 bases; unmatched junction bases: 5. The CDR3 loop is CASSRGTGGSTGELFF. DNA for the CDR3: TGCGCCAGCAGCCGGGGGACAGGGGGATCCACCGGGGAGCTGTTTTTT.

This clonotype occurred a few times. The rearrangement joins TRBV12-3 or TRBV12-4 to TRBJ2-1; a weak D match, TRBD2 (5 bases). V was clipped by 7 bases and J by 12 bases, with 13 bases between them. CDR3 length: 11 residues. Here the CDR3 DNA reads TGTGCCAGCAAAGCGGAAGGTGGGCAGTTCTTC. It translates to CASKAEGGQFF.

The gene calls are TRBV20-1 and TRBJ2-5; tentatively, D is TRBD1 (5 bases). The CDR3 runs 16 residues. V lost 0 bases to trimming and J lost 0 bases, with 14 bases between them. Germline V lookup: CDR1 DFQATT, CDR2 SNEGSKA (reference sequence). The CDR3 sequence is CSARDVGRAYQETQYF. The CDR3 nucleotides read TGCAGTGCTAGAGATGTCGGCAGGGCATACCAAGAGACCCAGTACTTC.

This clonotype was picked up a small number of times. The chain uses TRBV20-1 and TRBJ1-3; D unresolved. Germline-derived CDR1 and CDR2 are DFQATT and SNEGSKA (reference sequence). CDR3 length: 14 amino acids. Trimming removed 6 bases at V and 0 bases at J, with 12 bases between. The CDR3 loop reads CSAMTPGSGNTIYF. The CDR3 DNA is TGCAGTGCCATGACTCCTGGCTCTGGAAACACCATATATTTT.

This chain links TRBV12-3 or TRBV12-4 with TRBJ1-2, with D possibly TRBD1 on 5 matching bases. The CDR3 is 13 residues long. V was shortened by 10 bases and J by 3 bases, with 15 bases between the two germline ends. The CDR3 bases are TGTGCCACCGGGGGATTAGGGCACTATGGCTACACCTTC. Translation gives CATGGLGHYGYTF.